Listed here is a single T cell receptor beta chain. This sample also contains other DNA sequences that code for the same CDR3. From germline, CDR1 is SNHLY and CDR2 FYNNEI. With 6 bases removed from V and 4 bases from J, the gap between germline ends came to 4 bases. This CDR3 is built from 11 residues. The data stem from a study of blood T cell repertoires in COVID-19. Study summary: Specimens from acute and convalescent COVID-19 originated in the United States, Italy and Spain.

TCRdb's table, derived via immunoSEQ multiplex PCR, lists solely in-frame clones and lacks some. Among a few hundred thousand clones listed, roughly 90% were seen once. The chain combines TRBV2 with TRBJ2-1; no reliable D call. Sequencing was carried out using peripheral blood. The source of this sequence is a woman under 40 with COVID-19, enrolled during active disease. The CDR3 nucleotides read TGTGCCAGCAGCGAGTACAATGAGCAGTTCTTC. Its protein product is CASSEYNEQFF.